This T cell receptor (beta chain) emerged from a study of CD8 T cells in ankylosing spondylitis. Overall study results and limits: Both synovial fluid and blood in reactive arthritis had previously been reported to carry some motif variants. Typical of ankylosing spondylitis blood, it appeared, was a TCR beta motif of fewer than 10 highly homologous variants. Reportedly, matched ankylosing spondylitis synovial fluid was significantly enriched for disease-linked clones.

In the case of this clonotype: Its antigen is unknown.

Generation of TCR beta libraries employed quantitative 5'-RACE incorporating molecular barcodes. Via MiXCR, TCRdb re-called the 5' RACE reads, giving one row per CDR3 protein. The sample records hundreds of thousands of distinct CDR3 sequences, approximately 12% being singletons. CDR1 and CDR2 from the germline V gene are SQVTM and ANQGSEA. This CDR3 region has 14 residues. Trimming left V 3 bases short and J 4 bases short, with 15 bases between. Sequencing used blood, either unsorted or a sorted T cell fraction (not recorded which). This receptor was identified in a male donor with ankylosing spondylitis. The V and J genes are TRBV29-1 and TRBJ1-2, with TRBD1 as a possible D gene (5 bases). CDR3 protein: CSVEIRQSSYGYTF. Here the CDR3 DNA reads TGCAGCGTTGAGATTCGACAGAGCTCCTATGGCTACACCTTC.